This T cell receptor beta chain was sequenced for a study of T cell responses to AZD1222 COVID-19 vaccine. Clones were read by immunoSEQ multiplex PCR, and TCRdb kept only the in-frame ones, dropping some. The sample lists some 150,000 clones, around 90% occurring once. Study-wide findings and caveats: Of spike-specific TCRs, nearly half reportedly target regions left unmutated in variants. At baseline, just six or seven AZD1222 recipients tested seropositive. In all cases, repertoires were sampled only after the peak T cell response.

This clone came up once. Its matching antigen is unknown. CDR3 length: 12 amino acids. Between the trimmed V and J ends, which lost 6 bases and 5 bases, there was a span of 4 bases. CDR1 is KGHDR and CDR2 is SFDVKD in the germline V gene. The chain employs TRBV24-1 and TRBJ2-6; D gene ambiguous. This sequence originates from an adult who received the MenACWY meningococcal vaccine as a control. This specimen consisted of peripheral blood, obtained 28 days after the second dose of the MenACWY control vaccine. The CDR3 protein is CATSTWANVLTF. The CDR3 DNA sequence: TGTGCCACCAGTACATGGGCCAACGTCCTGACTTTC.